The source of this T cell receptor (beta chain) is a study of long-term antiretroviral therapy in people with HIV. Points on this clone: What it recognizes is unknown.

Points from the study as a whole: All time points showed a repertoire dominated by clones expanded before ART.

Survey-level immunoSEQ v3.0 assays were run. The table came from immunoSEQ multiplex PCR; TCRdb's copy has only in-frame clones and leaves some out. Of fewer than 20,000 clones listed, roughly 81% are singletons. Each donor had at least one pre-ART and at least two post-ART PBMC samples. V dropped 1 base and J dropped 3 bases, with 12 bases sitting between them. Germline V gene sequence: CDR1 SEHNR, CDR2 FQNEAQ (reference sequence). This CDR3 comprises 15 residues. This receptor was obtained from a woman in her 40s with HIV. The chain links TRBV7-9 to TRBJ1-2; tentative D call: TRBD1 (5 bases). Sequenced here: unsorted PBMCs, sampled 0.5 years after starting antiretroviral therapy. The CDR3 is CASSLVQQVYYGYTF. In DNA, the CDR3 is TGTGCCAGCAGCTTAGTCCAACAGGTTTACTATGGCTACACCTTC.